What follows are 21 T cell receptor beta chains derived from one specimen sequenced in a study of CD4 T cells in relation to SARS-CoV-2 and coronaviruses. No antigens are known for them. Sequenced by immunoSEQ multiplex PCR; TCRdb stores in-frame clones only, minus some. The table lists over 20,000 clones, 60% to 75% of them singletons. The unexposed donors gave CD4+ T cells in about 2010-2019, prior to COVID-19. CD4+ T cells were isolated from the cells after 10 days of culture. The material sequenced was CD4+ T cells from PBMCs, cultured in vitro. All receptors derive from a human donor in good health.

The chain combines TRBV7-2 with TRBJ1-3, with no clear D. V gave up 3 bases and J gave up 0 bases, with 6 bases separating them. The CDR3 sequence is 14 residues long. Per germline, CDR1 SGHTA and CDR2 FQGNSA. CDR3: CASSLSNSGNTIYF. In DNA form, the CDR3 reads TGTGCCAGCAGCTTGAGTAACTCTGGAAACACCATATATTTT.

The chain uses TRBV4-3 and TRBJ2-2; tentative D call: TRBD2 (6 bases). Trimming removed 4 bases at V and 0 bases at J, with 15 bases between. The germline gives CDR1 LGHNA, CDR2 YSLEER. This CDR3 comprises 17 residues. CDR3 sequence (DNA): TGCGCCAGCAGCCCTTCCGGGCGGGGCCCGAACACCGGGGAGCTGTTTTTT. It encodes CASSPSGRGPNTGELFF.

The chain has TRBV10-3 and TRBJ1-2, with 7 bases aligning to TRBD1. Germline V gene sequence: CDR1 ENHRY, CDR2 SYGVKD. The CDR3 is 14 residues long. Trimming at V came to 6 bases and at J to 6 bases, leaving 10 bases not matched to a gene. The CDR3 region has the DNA TGTGCCATCAGAGCCCAGACAGGGATGGATGGCTACACCTTC. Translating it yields CAIRAQTGMDGYTF.

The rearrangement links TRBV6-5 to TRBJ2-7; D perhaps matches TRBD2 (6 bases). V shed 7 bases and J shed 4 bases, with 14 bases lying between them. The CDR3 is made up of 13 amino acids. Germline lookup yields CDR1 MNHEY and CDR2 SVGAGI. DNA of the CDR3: TGTGCCAGCATCTTGGGGGACTTATACGAGCAGTACTTC. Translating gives CASILGDLYEQYF.

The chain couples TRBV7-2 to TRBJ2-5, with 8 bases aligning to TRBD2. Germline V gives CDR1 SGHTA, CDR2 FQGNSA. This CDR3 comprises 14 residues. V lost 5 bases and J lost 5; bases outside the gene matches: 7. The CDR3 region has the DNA TGTGCCAGCAGCCCCGTCGGGAGGGCGGAGACCCAGTACTTC. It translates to CASSPVGRAETQYF.

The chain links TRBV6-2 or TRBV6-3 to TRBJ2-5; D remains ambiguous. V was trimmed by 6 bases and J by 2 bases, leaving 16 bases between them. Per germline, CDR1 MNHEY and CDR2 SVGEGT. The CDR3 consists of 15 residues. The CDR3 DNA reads TGTGCCAGCAGCCTCGGGTGGGCTGGACAAGAGACCCAGTACTTC. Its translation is CASSLGWAGQETQYF.

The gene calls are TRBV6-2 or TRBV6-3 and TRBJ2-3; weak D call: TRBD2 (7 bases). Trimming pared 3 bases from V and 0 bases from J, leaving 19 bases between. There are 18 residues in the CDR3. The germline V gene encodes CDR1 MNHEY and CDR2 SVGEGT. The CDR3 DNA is TGTGCCAGCAGTTATGTCGGTAGGGGGGGGCTTAGCACAGATACGCAGTATTTT. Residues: CASSYVGRGGLSTDTQYF.

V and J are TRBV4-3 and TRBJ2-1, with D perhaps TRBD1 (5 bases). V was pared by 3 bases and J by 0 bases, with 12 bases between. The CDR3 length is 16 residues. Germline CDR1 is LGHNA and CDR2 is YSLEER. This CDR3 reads CASSQGQPSSYNEQFF. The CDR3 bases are TGCGCCAGCAGCCAGGGGCAGCCAAGCTCCTACAATGAGCAGTTCTTC.

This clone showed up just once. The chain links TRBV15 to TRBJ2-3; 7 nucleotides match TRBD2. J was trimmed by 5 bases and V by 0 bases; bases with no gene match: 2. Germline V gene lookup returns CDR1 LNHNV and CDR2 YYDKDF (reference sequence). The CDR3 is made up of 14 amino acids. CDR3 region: CATSREREEDTQYF. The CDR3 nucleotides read TGTGCCACCAGCAGAGAACGGGAGGAAGATACGCAGTATTTT.

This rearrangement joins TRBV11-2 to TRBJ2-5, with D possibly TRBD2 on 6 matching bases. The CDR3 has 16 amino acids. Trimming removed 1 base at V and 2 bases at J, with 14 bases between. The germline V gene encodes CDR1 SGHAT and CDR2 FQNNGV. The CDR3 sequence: CASSLGGGVAQETQYF. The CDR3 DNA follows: TGTGCCAGCAGCTTAGGTGGCGGGGTGGCTCAAGAGACCCAGTACTTC.

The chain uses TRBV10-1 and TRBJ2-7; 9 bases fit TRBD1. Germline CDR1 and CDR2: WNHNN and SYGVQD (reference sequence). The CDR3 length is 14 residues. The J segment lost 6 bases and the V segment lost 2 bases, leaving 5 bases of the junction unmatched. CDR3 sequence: CASSERTGAGEQYF. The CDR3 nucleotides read TGCGCCAGCAGTGAGCGGACAGGGGCGGGCGAGCAGTACTTC.

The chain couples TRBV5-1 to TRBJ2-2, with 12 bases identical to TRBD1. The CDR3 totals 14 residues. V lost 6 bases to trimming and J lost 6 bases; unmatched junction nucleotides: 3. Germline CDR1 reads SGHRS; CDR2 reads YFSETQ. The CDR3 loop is CASKGQGAAGELFF. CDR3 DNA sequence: TGCGCCAGCAAGGGACAGGGGGCGGCCGGGGAGCTGTTTTTT.

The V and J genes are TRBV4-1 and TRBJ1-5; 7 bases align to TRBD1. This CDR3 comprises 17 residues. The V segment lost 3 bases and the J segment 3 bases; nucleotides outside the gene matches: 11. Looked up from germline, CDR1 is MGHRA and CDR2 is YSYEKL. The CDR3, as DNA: TGCGCCAGCAGCCAGAGACAGGGTCGGGCAGACAATCAGCCCCAGCATTTT. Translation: CASSQRQGRADNQPQHF.

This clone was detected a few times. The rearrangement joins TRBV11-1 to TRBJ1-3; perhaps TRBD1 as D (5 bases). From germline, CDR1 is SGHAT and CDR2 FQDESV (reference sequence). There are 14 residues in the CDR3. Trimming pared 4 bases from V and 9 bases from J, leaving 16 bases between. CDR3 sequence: CASSSREGRSTIYF. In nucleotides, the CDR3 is TGTGCCAGCAGCTCCCGGGAGGGGCGAAGCACCATATATTTT.

CDR3 nucleotide sequence: TGTGCCAGCAGTGGGGTAGGGTTCCAAGAGACCCAGTACTTC. This sequence encodes CASSGVGFQETQYF. V gene TRBV7-9 combines with J gene TRBJ2-5; D remains ambiguous. The CDR3 is 14 amino acids. Germline values: CDR1 SEHNR, CDR2 FQNEAQ (reference sequence). The V gene lost 6 bases and the J gene lost 1 base, with 12 bases spanning the gap.

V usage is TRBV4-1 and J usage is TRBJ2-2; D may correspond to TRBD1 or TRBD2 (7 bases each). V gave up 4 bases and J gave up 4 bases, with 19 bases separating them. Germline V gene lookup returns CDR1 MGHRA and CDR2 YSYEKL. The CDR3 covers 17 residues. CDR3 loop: CASSPLGAGGGTGELFF. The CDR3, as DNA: TGCGCCAGCAGCCCCCTAGGGGCAGGGGGGGGCACCGGGGAGCTGTTTTTT.

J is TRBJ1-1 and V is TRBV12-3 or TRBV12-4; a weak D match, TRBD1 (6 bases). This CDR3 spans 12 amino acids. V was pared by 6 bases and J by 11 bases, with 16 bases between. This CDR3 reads CASSPDGGRAFF. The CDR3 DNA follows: TGTGCCAGCAGCCCCGACGGGGGCAGGGCTTTCTTT.

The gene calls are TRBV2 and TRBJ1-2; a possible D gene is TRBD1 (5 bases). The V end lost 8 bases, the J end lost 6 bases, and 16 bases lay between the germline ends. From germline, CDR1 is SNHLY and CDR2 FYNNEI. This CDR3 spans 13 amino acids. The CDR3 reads CASSMSGDHGYTF. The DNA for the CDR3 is TGTGCCAGCTCCATGTCGGGGGATCATGGCTACACCTTC. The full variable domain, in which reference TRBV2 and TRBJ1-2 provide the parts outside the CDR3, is EPEVTQTPSHQVTQMGQEVILRCVPISNHLYFYWYRQILGQKVEFLVSFYNNEISEKSEIFDDQFSVERPDGSNFTLKIRSTKLEDSAMYFCASSMSGDHGYTFGSGTRLTVV.

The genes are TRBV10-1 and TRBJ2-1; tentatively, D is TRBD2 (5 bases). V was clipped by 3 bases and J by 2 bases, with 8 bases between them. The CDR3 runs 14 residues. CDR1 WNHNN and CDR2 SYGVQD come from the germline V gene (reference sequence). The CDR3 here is CASSEIGAYNEQFF. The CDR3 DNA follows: TGCGCCAGCAGTGAAATCGGGGCCTACAATGAGCAGTTCTTC.

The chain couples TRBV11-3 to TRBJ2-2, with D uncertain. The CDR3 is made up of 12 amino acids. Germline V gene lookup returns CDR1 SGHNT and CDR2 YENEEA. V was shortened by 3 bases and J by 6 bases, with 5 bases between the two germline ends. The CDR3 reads CASSLDPGELFF. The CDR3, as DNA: TGTGCCAGCAGCTTGGACCCCGGGGAGCTGTTTTTT.

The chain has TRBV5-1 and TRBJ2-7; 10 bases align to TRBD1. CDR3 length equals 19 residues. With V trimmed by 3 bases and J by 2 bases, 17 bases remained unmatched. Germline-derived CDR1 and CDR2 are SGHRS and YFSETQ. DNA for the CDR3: TGCGCCAGCAGCTCGGGGGACAGGGGTAAGGTTAGGTTAGCCTACGAGCAGTACTTC. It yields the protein CASSSGDRGKVRLAYEQYF. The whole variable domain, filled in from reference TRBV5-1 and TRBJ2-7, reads KAGVTQTPRYLIKTRGQQVTLSCSPISGHRSVSWYQQTPGQGLQFLFEYFSETQRNKGNFPGRFSGRQFSNSRSEMNVSTLELGDSALYLCASSSGDRGKVRLAYEQYFGPGTRLTVT.